The clone carrying this T cell receptor beta chain was counted many times. The record originates from a study of CD8+CD57+ T cells in acquired aplastic anemia. The wider study: Yields of DNA that came from sorted CD4+ and CD8+ cells averaged about 3.3 ug.

The V segment lost 3 bases and the J segment 10 bases; nucleotides outside the gene matches: 5. Germline values: CDR1 SNHLY, CDR2 FYNNEI. This CDR3 spans 14 amino acids. According to the study, genomic DNA was the template for TCR beta VDJ and CDR3 profiling. TCRdb re-derived calls from the reads in MiXCR, one entry per CDR3 protein. This sample has some 200,000 distinct CDR3 sequences, with approximately 35% found just once. The rearrangement links TRBV2 to TRBJ2-1, with TRBD2 matching 11 bases. The receptor was derived from a human donor in good health, serving as a control. What was sequenced was sorted CD4+, CD8+, or CD8+CD57+ T cells (not recorded which) from PBMCs. The CDR3: CASSEVPSGGEQFF. In nucleotides, the CDR3 is TGTGCCAGCAGTGAGGTTCCTAGCGGGGGGGAGCAGTTCTTC.